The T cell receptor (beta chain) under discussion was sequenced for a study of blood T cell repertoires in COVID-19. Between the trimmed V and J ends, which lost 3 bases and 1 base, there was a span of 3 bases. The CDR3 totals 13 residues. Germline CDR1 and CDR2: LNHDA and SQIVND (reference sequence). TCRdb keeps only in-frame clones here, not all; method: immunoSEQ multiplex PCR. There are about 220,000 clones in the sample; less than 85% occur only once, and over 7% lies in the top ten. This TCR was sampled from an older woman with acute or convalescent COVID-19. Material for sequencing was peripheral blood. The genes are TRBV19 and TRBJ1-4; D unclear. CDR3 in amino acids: CASSIVTNEKLFF. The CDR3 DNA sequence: TGTGCCAGTAGTATCGTAACTAATGAAAAACTGTTTTTT.